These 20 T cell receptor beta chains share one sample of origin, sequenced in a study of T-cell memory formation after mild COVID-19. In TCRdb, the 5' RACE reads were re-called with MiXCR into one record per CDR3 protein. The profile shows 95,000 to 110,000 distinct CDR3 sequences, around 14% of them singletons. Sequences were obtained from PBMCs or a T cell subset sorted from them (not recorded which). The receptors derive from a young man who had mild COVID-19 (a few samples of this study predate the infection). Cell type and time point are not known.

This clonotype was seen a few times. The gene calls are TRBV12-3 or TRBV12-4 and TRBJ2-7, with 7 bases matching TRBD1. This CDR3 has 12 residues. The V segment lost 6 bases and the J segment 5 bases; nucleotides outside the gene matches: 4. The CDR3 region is CASRSGGHEQYF. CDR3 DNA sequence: TGTGCCAGCAGATCAGGGGGACACGAGCAGTACTTC.

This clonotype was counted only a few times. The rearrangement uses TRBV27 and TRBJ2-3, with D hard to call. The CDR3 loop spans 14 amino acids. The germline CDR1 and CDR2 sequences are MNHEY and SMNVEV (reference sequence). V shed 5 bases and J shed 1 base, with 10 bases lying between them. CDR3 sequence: CASSHRRGTDTQYF. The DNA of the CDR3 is TGTGCCAGCAGTCACCGCCGGGGCACAGATACGCAGTATTTT.

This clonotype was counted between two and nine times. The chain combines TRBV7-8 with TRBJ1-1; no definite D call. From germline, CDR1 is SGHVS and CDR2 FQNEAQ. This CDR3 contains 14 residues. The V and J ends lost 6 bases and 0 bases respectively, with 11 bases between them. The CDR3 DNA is TGTGCCAGCAGGGCAGGAGCGGTGAACACTGAAGCTTTCTTT. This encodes CASRAGAVNTEAFF.

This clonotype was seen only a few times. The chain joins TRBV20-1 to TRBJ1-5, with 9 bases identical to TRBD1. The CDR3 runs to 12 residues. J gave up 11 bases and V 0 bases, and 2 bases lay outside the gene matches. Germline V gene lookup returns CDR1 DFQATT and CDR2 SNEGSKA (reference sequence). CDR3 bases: TGCAGTGCTAGAGATGACAGGGGGACCCAGCATTTT. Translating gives CSARDDRGTQHF.

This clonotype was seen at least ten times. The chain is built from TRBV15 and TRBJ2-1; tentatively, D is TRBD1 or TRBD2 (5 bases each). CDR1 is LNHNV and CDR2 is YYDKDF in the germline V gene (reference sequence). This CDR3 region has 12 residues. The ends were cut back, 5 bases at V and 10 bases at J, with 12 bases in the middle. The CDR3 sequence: CATSVNGGEQFF. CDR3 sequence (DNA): TGTGCCACCAGCGTTAATGGGGGAGAGCAGTTCTTC.

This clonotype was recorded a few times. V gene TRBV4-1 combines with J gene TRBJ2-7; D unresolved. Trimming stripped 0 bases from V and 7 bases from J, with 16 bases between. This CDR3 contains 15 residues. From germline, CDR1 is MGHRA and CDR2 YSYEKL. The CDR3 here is CASSQDYRNRVEQYF. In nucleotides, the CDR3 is TGCGCCAGCAGCCAAGATTATCGAAATCGTGTGGAGCAGTACTTC.

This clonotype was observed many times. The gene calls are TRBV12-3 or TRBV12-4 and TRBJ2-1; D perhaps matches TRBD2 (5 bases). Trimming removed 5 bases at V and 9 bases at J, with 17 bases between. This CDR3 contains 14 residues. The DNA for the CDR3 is TGTGCCAGCAGTCCCCCGCTCACTAGAGGTGAGCAGTTCTTC. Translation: CASSPPLTRGEQFF.

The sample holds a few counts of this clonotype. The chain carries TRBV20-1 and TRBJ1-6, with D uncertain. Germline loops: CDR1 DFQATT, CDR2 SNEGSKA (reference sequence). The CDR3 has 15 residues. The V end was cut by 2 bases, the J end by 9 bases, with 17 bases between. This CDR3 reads CSARQNPMWGSPLHF. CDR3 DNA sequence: TGCAGTGCTAGACAGAACCCTATGTGGGGTTCACCCCTCCACTTT.

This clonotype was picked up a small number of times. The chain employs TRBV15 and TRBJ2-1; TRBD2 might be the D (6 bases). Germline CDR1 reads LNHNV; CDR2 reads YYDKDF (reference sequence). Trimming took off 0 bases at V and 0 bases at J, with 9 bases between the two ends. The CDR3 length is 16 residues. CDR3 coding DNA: TGTGCCACCAGCAGAGAGGCGGGGAGCTCCTACAATGAGCAGTTCTTC. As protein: CATSREAGSSYNEQFF.

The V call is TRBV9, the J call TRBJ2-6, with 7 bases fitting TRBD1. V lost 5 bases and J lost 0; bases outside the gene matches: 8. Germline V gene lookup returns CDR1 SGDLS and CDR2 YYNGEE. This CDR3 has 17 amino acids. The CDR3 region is CASSDDRESSGANVLTF. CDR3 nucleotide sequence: TGTGCCAGCAGTGATGACAGGGAGAGCTCTGGGGCCAACGTCCTGACTTTC.

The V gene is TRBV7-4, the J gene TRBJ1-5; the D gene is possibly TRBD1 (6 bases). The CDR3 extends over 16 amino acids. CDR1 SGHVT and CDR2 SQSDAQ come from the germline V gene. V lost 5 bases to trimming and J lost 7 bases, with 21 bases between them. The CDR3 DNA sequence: TGTGCCAGCAGCCTTAAAGAGGCCAAGGGGGGACAGCCCCAGCATTTT. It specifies CASSLKEAKGGQPQHF.

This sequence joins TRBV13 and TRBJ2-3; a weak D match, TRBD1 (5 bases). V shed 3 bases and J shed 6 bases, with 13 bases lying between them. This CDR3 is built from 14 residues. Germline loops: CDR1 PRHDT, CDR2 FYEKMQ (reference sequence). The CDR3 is CASSFSGASDTQYF. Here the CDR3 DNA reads TGTGCCAGCAGCTTTTCTGGGGCATCGGATACGCAGTATTTT.

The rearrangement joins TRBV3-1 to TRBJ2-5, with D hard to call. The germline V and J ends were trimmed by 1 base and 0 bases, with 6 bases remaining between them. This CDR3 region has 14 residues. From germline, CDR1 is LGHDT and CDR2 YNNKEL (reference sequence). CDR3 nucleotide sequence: TGTGCCAGCAGCCAAGCGGTGTACCAAGAGACCCAGTACTTC. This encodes CASSQAVYQETQYF.

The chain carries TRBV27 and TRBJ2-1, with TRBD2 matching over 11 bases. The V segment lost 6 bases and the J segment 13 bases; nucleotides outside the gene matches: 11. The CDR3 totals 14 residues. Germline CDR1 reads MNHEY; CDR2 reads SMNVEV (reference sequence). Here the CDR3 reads CASRLAGGGGVQFF. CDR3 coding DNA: TGTGCCAGCAGGCTAGCGGGGGGTGGTGGCGTTCAGTTCTTC.

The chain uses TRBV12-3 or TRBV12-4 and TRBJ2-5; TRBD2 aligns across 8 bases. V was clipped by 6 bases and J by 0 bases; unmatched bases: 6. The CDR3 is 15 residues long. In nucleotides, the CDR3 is TGTGCCAGCAGCTGGACTAGCTCGTACCAAGAGACCCAGTACTTC. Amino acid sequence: CASSWTSSYQETQYF.

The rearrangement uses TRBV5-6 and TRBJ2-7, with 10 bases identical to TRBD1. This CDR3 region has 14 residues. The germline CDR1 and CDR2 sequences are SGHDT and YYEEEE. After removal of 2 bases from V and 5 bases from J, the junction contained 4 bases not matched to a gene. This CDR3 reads CASSFGTGDHEQYF. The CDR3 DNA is TGTGCCAGCAGCTTCGGGACAGGGGACCACGAGCAGTACTTC.

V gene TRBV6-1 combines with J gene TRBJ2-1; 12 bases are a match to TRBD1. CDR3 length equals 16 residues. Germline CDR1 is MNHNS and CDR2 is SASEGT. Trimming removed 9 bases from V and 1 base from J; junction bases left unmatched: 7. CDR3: CASWDRGPLSYNEQFF. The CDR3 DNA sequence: TGTGCCAGTTGGGACAGGGGGCCTTTGTCCTACAATGAGCAGTTCTTC.

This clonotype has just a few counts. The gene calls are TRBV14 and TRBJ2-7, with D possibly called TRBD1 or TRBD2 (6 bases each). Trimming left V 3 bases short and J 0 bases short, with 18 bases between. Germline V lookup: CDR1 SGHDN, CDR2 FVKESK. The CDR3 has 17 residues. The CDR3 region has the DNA TGTGCCAGCAGCCACCGGAGGGAGGACAGCGGCTCCTACGAGCAGTACGTC. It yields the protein CASSHRREDSGSYEQYV.

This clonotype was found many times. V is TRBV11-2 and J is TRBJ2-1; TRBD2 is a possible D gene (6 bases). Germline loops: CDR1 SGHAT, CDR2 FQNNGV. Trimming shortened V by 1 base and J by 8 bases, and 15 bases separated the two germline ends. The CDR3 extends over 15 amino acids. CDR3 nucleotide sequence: TGTGCCAGCAGCTTAGGGTCTAGGGAGGTCGATGAGCAGTTCTTC. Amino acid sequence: CASSLGSREVDEQFF.

The CDR3 DNA sequence: TGTGCCAGCAGCGGCGACAGGGGGCGGGATGAAAAACTGTTTTTT. This sequence encodes CASSGDRGRDEKLFF. The rearrangement links TRBV9 to TRBJ1-4; 10 bases fit TRBD1. In germline, CDR1 is SGDLS, CDR2 YYNGEE. CDR3 length: 15 residues. Trimming at V came to 3 bases and at J to 6 bases, leaving 5 bases not matched to a gene.